This is a list of T cell receptor beta chains from one sample in a study of persistence of HIV-infected CD4 T cells. Clones were sequenced by immunoSEQ multiplex PCR, and TCRdb holds only the in-frame ones, with some missing. The profile shows around 48,000 clones, around 75% of them singletons. What these receptors recognize is not known. The specimen comprised CD4+ T cells sorted from PBMCs after approximately 20-hour stimulation, sampled from a patient who received antiretroviral therapy. The receptors derive from an adult man with HIV who was CMV-seropositive. CDR3s include the opening cysteine and the closing phenylalanine or tryptophan. Each record gives: clone size, D gene, V gene, J gene, CDR3 protein, CDR3 DNA. A D gene is named only where the DNA matches it firmly. Rows may omit the clone size; those that give it use once, few, many or a size class.

-,-,TRBV9,TRBJ2-1,CASSVAGRGAYNEQFF,TGTGCCAGCAGCGTAGCCGGGAGAGGGGCCTACAATGAGCAGTTCTTC
-,TRBD1,TRBV19,TRBJ1-5,CASSDPGTGGYQPQHF,TGTGCCAGTAGTGATCCCGGGACAGGGGGTTATCAGCCCCAGCATTTT
-,-,TRBV18,TRBJ2-2,CASSSTGTVGIGELFF,TGTGCCAGCTCATCCACCGGGACGGTAGGGATCGGGGAGCTGTTTTTT
-,TRBD2,TRBV9,TRBJ2-7,CASSAGLAGSLRVQYF,TGTGCCAGCAGCGCCGGACTAGCGGGAAGCCTACGAGTGCAGTACTTC
-,-,TRBV6-1,TRBJ1-1,CASSEGAGGIRSSEAFF,TGTGCCAGCAGTGAAGGGGCAGGAGGGATAAGGTCGTCTGAAGCTTTCTTT
medium-sized,-,TRBV30,TRBJ1-3,CAWTPGQPYSGNTIYF,TGTGCCTGGACTCCCGGACAGCCTTACTCTGGAAACACCATATATTTT
-,TRBD1,TRBV18,TRBJ1-3,CASLEPQGATGNTIYF,TGTGCCAGCTTAGAACCCCAGGGGGCAACTGGAAACACCATATATTTT
few,-,TRBV15,TRBJ2-3,CATSSLSMQYF,TGTGCCACCAGCAGCTTATCTATGCAGTATTTT
-,-,TRBV28,TRBJ1-4,CASWPGGATNEKLFF,TGTGCCAGCTGGCCGGGGGGGGCAACTAATGAAAAACTGTTTTTT
few,-,TRBV5-8,TRBJ2-7,CASSKGLPARPLDEQYF,TGTGCCAGCAGCAAAGGACTTCCCGCAAGGCCTCTCGACGAGCAGTACTTC
-,TRBD1,TRBV5-5,TRBJ1-5,CASSLGGQGFDNKPQHF,TGTGCCAGCAGTTTAGGGGGACAGGGCTTCGATAATAAGCCCCAGCATTTT
-,TRBD1,TRBV10-3,TRBJ1-1,CAISEDRGPTEAFF,TGTGCCATCAGTGAGGACAGGGGGCCCACTGAAGCTTTCTTT
-,-,TRBV6-5,TRBJ1-1,CASKGTLRTEAFF,TGTGCCAGCAAAGGGACACTTAGGACTGAAGCTTTCTTT
-,-,TRBV6-1,TRBJ2-3,CASRQTGSSTDTQYF,TGTGCCAGCAGGCAAACAGGGTCTAGCACAGATACGCAGTATTTT
-,TRBD1,TRBV5-1,TRBJ2-3,CASSLAGQGGDTQYF,TGCGCCAGCAGCTTGGCCGGACAGGGGGGAGATACGCAGTATTTT
-,-,TRBV4-2,TRBJ1-2,CASSQDQGSGYTF,TGTGCCAGCAGCCAAGATCAGGGGTCTGGCTACACCTTC
-,TRBD1,TRBV7-8,TRBJ2-5,CASSRDSRETQYF,TGTGCCAGCAGCCGGGACAGTAGGGAGACCCAGTACTTC
-,TRBD1,TRBV29-1,TRBJ1-1,CSGNQGASTEAFF,TGCAGCGGTAATCAGGGGGCAAGTACTGAAGCTTTCTTT
once,TRBD2,TRBV28,TRBJ2-1,CASESQLRDYSNNEQFF,TGTGCCAGCGAGTCACAACTAAGGGACTACTCGAACAATGAGCAGTTCTTC
-,-,TRBV7-9,TRBJ1-5,CASSRDGGSNQPQHF,TGTGCCAGCAGCCGGGACGGCGGGAGCAATCAGCCCCAGCATTTT
-,-,TRBV6-2/TRBV6-3,TRBJ2-4,CASSFPGDAKNIQYF,TGTGCCAGCAGTTTCCCAGGGGATGCCAAAAACATTCAGTACTTC
-,-,TRBV30,TRBJ1-1,CAWMGVTEAFF,TGTGCCTGGATGGGGGTAACTGAAGCTTTCTTT
-,-,TRBV19,TRBJ2-2,CASSAGQLNTGELFF,TGTGCCAGTAGCGCGGGACAGTTGAACACCGGGGAGCTGTTTTTT
-,-,TRBV11-2,TRBJ2-3,CASSLRRVTDTQYF,TGTGCCAGCAGCTTGCGGCGGGTAACAGATACGCAGTATTTT
once,TRBD1,TRBV18,TRBJ1-1,CASSPRTGSPPGTEAFF,TGTGCCAGCTCACCCCGGACAGGGTCGCCTCCCGGCACTGAAGCTTTCTTT
-,-,TRBV18,TRBJ2-2,CASSLDTGELFF,TGTGCCAGCTCCCTCGATACCGGGGAGCTGTTTTTT
once,-,TRBV4-2,TRBJ2-5,CASSQQPQETQYF,TGTGCCAGCAGCCAACAGCCCCAAGAGACCCAGTACTTC
-,-,TRBV25-1,TRBJ1-1,CASSRRNTEAFF,TGTGCCAGCAGTAGGAGAAACACTGAAGCTTTCTTT
once,-,TRBV5-5,TRBJ1-4,CASSAQGSANEKLFF,TGTGCCAGCAGCGCACAGGGTTCGGCTAATGAAAAACTGTTTTTT
few,-,TRBV15,TRBJ2-5,CATSREWTVQETQYF,TGTGCCACCAGCAGGGAATGGACAGTTCAAGAGACCCAGTACTTC
-,-,TRBV12-3/TRBV12-4,TRBJ1-1,CASSRQMNTEAFF,TGTGCCAGCAGTAGACAGATGAACACTGAAGCTTTCTTT
-,TRBD1,TRBV24-1,TRBJ2-3,CATSEPDRVADTQYF,TGTGCCACCAGTGAACCGGACAGGGTAGCAGATACGCAGTATTTT
-,TRBD2,TRBV7-2,TRBJ2-5,CASSLVASGRETQYF,TGTGCCAGCAGCTTAGTGGCTAGCGGGAGGGAGACCCAGTACTTC
-,TRBD2,TRBV19,TRBJ2-3,CASSVGLAGPDTQYF,TGTGCCAGTAGTGTTGGACTAGCGGGGCCAGATACGCAGTATTTT
medium-sized,TRBD1,TRBV19,TRBJ1-2,CASRVGQLYGYTF,TGTGCCAGTAGAGTGGGACAGCTCTATGGCTACACCTTC
-,-,TRBV4-1,TRBJ2-3,CASSQDMGLNQYF,TGCGCCAGCAGCCAAGATATGGGGTTGAATCAGTATTTT
-,TRBD1,TRBV19,TRBJ1-4,CASTSTGYEKLFF,TGTGCCAGTACCTCGACAGGGTACGAAAAACTGTTTTTT
once,-,TRBV3-1/TRBV3-2,TRBJ1-4,CASSRRTPSEKLFF,TGTGCCAGCAGCCGTCGGACACCGTCGGAAAAACTGTTTTTT
-,TRBD1,TRBV28,TRBJ1-2,CASSPLGQGHGYTF,TGTGCCAGCAGCCCCTTGGGACAGGGACATGGCTACACCTTC
-,-,TRBV7-8,TRBJ1-3,CASSLVDSYSGNTIYF,TGTGCCAGCAGCTTAGTAGACAGTTACTCTGGAAACACCATATATTTT
-,-,TRBV9,TRBJ1-6,CASSVGQNNSPLHF,TGTGCCAGCAGCGTTGGACAGAATAATTCACCCCTCCACTTT
-,TRBD2,TRBV3-1/TRBV3-2,TRBJ2-3,CASSRSGGSGTDTQYF,TGTGCCAGCAGCCGTTCGGGGGGGAGTGGGACAGATACGCAGTATTTT
-,-,TRBV9,TRBJ2-5,CASSVAVFGETQYF,TGTGCCAGCAGCGTAGCGGTCTTTGGGGAGACCCAGTACTTC
-,TRBD1,TRBV4-1,TRBJ1-6,CASSQAGSWPGGRIDSPLHF,TGCGCCAGCAGCCAAGCTGGAAGTTGGCCAGGGGGGAGGATCGATTCACCCCTCCACTTT
-,-,TRBV7-9,TRBJ1-1,CASSLAGRVTEAFF,TGTGCCAGCAGCTTAGCTGGGCGCGTCACTGAAGCTTTCTTT
-,-,TRBV27,TRBJ1-2,CASSLQGSVRLYGYTF,TGTGCCAGCAGTTTACAGGGATCCGTGCGTCTATATGGCTACACCTTC
few,-,TRBV7-2,TRBJ1-2,CASSIQGGYGYTF,TGTGCCAGCAGCATACAGGGCGGCTATGGCTACACCTTC
-,TRBD1,TRBV5-4,TRBJ1-6,CASRRDRDSPLHF,TGTGCCAGCAGAAGGGACAGGGATTCACCCCTCCACTTT
once,-,TRBV18,TRBJ2-7,CASSPDYYEQYF,TGTGCCAGCTCACCCGACTACTACGAGCAGTACTTC
-,TRBD1,TRBV19,TRBJ2-3,CASSSKTGTVRTDTQYF,TGTGCCAGTAGTTCGAAAACCGGGACAGTCCGCACAGATACGCAGTATTTT
-,-,TRBV14,TRBJ1-3,CASSPSGHRAGNTIYF,TGTGCCAGCAGCCCCTCTGGACATCGAGCTGGAAACACCATATATTTT
-,-,TRBV18,TRBJ1-2,CASSPPGRSAGGYTF,TGTGCCAGCTCACCACCGGGTAGGTCGGCTGGCGGCTACACCTTC